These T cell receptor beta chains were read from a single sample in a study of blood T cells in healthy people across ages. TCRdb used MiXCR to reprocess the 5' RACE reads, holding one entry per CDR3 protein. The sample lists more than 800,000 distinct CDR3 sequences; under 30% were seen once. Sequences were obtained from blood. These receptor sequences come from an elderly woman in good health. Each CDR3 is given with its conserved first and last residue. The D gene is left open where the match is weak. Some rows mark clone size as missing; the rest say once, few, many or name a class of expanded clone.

TGTGCCAACAGCTCAGCCTCAGATCAGCCCCAGCATTTT,CANSSASDQPQHF,NA,TRBJ1-5,few,TRBV7-2
TGTGCCAGCAGTACGAACAGGGGTTCCTACAATGAGCAGTACTTC,CASSTNRGSYNEQYF,TRBD1,TRBJ2-7,NA,TRBV3-1
TGTGCCAGCAGCCTCACAGGTTCCCGAGAGACCCAGTACTTC,CASSLTGSRETQYF,NA,TRBJ2-5,many,TRBV7-2
TGCAGTGCTCCCGGACAGGGACGGATGCGGGCTGAAGCTTTCTTT,CSAPGQGRMRAEAFF,TRBD1,TRBJ1-1,few,TRBV20-1
TGTGCCAGCAGCCAATCCCGGGCTTATTCACCCCTCCACTTT,CASSQSRAYSPLHF,NA,TRBJ1-6,NA,TRBV3-1
TGTGCCAGCAGTTACGGAAGAGGGACCTCCCAATTCAATGAGCAGTTCTTC,CASSYGRGTSQFNEQFF,NA,TRBJ2-1,many,TRBV6-2/TRBV6-3
TGTGCCAGCAGTGCTGGACACGATCAAGAGACCCAGTACTTC,CASSAGHDQETQYF,NA,TRBJ2-5,many,TRBV12-3/TRBV12-4
TGTGCCAGCAGCTTACCAGTCTCCTACGAGCAGTACTTC,CASSLPVSYEQYF,NA,TRBJ2-7,many,TRBV7-9
TGTGCCAGCAGCCTAACAGCAACCTCCAAAAACATTCAGTACTTC,CASSLTATSKNIQYF,NA,TRBJ2-4,many,TRBV7-6
TGTGCCAGCAGCTCCGACCCGGGTACGCAGTATTTT,CASSSDPGTQYF,NA,TRBJ2-3,NA,TRBV7-2
TGTGCCAGCAGTCACACTAGCGGGGGGGACCACAATGAGCAGTTCTTC,CASSHTSGGDHNEQFF,TRBD2,TRBJ2-1,many,TRBV6-5
TGTGCCAGCTCACCGGCGACAGGGATACAAGATACGCAGTATTTT,CASSPATGIQDTQYF,TRBD1,TRBJ2-3,few,TRBV18
TGTGCCAGCAGCAAGCCGACAGCCTACGAGCAGTACTTC,CASSKPTAYEQYF,NA,TRBJ2-7,few,TRBV7-8
TGTGCCAGCAGCGTAGGGTCAGGGGGCCGTCCGAACAATGAGCAGTTCTTC,CASSVGSGGRPNNEQFF,TRBD1,TRBJ2-1,few,TRBV9
TGTGCCAGCAGCAGAAGCGCGGGAAGGTTGCTCGATGAGCAGTTCTTC,CASSRSAGRLLDEQFF,NA,TRBJ2-1,NA,TRBV7-2
TGCAGTGCTAGGGGGGGCGTCAAAGAGACCCAGTACTTC,CSARGGVKETQYF,NA,TRBJ2-5,once,TRBV20-1
TGCAGTGCTAGTGCGGGGGCGCGCGGCTACACCTTC,CSASAGARGYTF,NA,TRBJ1-2,many,TRBV20-1
TGCAGTGCTAGAGGAGCAGGGGGCATGGGAGAGACCCAGTACTTC,CSARGAGGMGETQYF,TRBD1,TRBJ2-5,many,TRBV20-1
TGCGCCAGCAGCGGACAGTCCTCTACCTATGGCTACACCTTC,CASSGQSSTYGYTF,NA,TRBJ1-2,many,TRBV5-1
TGTGCCACCAGCAGAGATGTAGGGCTAGCGGGGAGCACCGGGGAGCTGTTTTTT,CATSRDVGLAGSTGELFF,TRBD2,TRBJ2-2,once,TRBV15
TGTGCCAGCAGACGGACTAGCGGACGCACAGATACGCAGTATTTT,CASRRTSGRTDTQYF,TRBD2,TRBJ2-3,many,TRBV6-6
TGTGCCAGCAGCTTACAGCGGGGGGCCCAAGAGACCCAGTACTTC,CASSLQRGAQETQYF,TRBD2,TRBJ2-5,few,TRBV7-2
TGCGCCAGCAGCCAAGAAGTGGAGGATGAGCAGTTCTTC,CASSQEVEDEQFF,NA,TRBJ2-1,NA,TRBV4-1
TGTGCCAGCAGATTGTTCGACAGGAAGAATTCACCCCTCCACTTT,CASRLFDRKNSPLHF,NA,TRBJ1-6,many,TRBV6-5
TGCGCCAGCAGTGAGATCGCAGGGGGCCGGGGAGTGGAGCAGTACTTC,CASSEIAGGRGVEQYF,TRBD1,TRBJ2-7,many,TRBV10-2
TGTGCCAGCAAATCCCAGGGAGAAACTATGAACACTGAAGCTTTCTTT,CASKSQGETMNTEAFF,NA,TRBJ1-1,NA,TRBV2
TGTGCCAGCAGTCCCGGACGACGAGGCACTGAAGCTTTCTTT,CASSPGRRGTEAFF,NA,TRBJ1-1,NA,TRBV28
TGTGCTATAGGGCAGGGAAGCACAGATACGCAGTATTTT,CAIGQGSTDTQYF,NA,TRBJ2-3,many,TRBV7-7
TGTGCCAGCAGTTCCGGGACAGGAGGGATATACAATGAGCAGTTCTTC,CASSSGTGGIYNEQFF,TRBD1,TRBJ2-1,many,TRBV11-2
TGCGCCAGCAGCTTGGGTCTAGCGGGAGTGGTAGATACGCAGTATTTT,CASSLGLAGVVDTQYF,TRBD2,TRBJ2-3,few,TRBV5-1
TGTGCCAGCAGCGCAAGCGGGGGGGCCCAAGAGACCCAGTACTTC,CASSASGGAQETQYF,TRBD2,TRBJ2-5,NA,TRBV9
TGCAGCGTTGAGACAGGGGCTGATAACTATGGCTACACCTTC,CSVETGADNYGYTF,TRBD1,TRBJ1-2,NA,TRBV29-1
TGCAGTGCTAAGAATAGCGGGGGGCGAGAGACCCAGTACTTC,CSAKNSGGRETQYF,TRBD2,TRBJ2-5,many,TRBV20-1
TGCGCCAGCAGCTTGGGGGCACAGGGGGCAAAACTCTCTGGCTACACCTTC,CASSLGAQGAKLSGYTF,TRBD1,TRBJ1-2,many,TRBV5-1
TGTGCCAGCAGCCCCAGTGCGATTGGGGGTTACGAGCAGTACTTC,CASSPSAIGGYEQYF,NA,TRBJ2-7,NA,TRBV7-2
TGCGCCAGCAGCCAAGATTGGGATATGAACACTGAAGCTTTCTTT,CASSQDWDMNTEAFF,NA,TRBJ1-1,NA,TRBV4-3
TGCAGTGCTAGAGGTGGGGCAGGGAACGATGAGCAGTTCTTC,CSARGGAGNDEQFF,NA,TRBJ2-1,many,TRBV20-1
TGTGCCATCAGTGAGGAAGAGAGCTATGGCTACACCTTC,CAISEEESYGYTF,NA,TRBJ1-2,many,TRBV10-3
TGTGCCAGCTGCTTGCTTGGGACCGCAACTAATGAAAAACTGTTTTTT,CASCLLGTATNEKLFF,NA,TRBJ1-4,NA,TRBV5-6
TGCGCCAGCAGCTTCTGCGCCGAGTTGAACACTGAAGCTTTCTTT,CASSFCAELNTEAFF,NA,TRBJ1-1,NA,TRBV5-1